One and the same sample provided the 31 T cell receptor beta chains below, sequenced in a study of CD8 T cells in cerebrospinal fluid in Alzheimer's disease (TCRdb year 2020). Library preparation employed 10x single-cell sequencing. These reads were obtained on a NextSeq 550. TCRdb reprocessed the reads, so every CDR3 protein sequence counts as one entry and DNA is not shown. The sample table gives roughly 1,600 distinct CDR3 sequences. Of the sample, over 8.5% is held by the ten largest clones. The source material was cerebrospinal fluid. These receptors originate from a human donor with mild cognitive impairment.

According to its frequency, this clonotype is medium-sized. The V call is TRBV20-1, the J call TRBJ2-5; TCRdb's D gene call, TRBD2, goes unchecked for lack of DNA. The germline CDR1 and CDR2 sequences are DFQATT and SNEGSKA (reference sequence). This CDR3 has 15 residues. The chain's CDR3 is CSAQGLAGEGSTQYF.

This clonotype is called medium-sized based on its frequency. The rearrangement joins TRBV28 to TRBJ2-1; with no DNA, the TCRdb D assignment of TRBD2 cannot be verified. Germline V gene sequence: CDR1 MDHEN, CDR2 SYDVKM. The CDR3 runs to 19 residues. The CDR3 spells CASSPWTSGRANLNNEQFF.

By frequency, this clonotype is medium-sized. The chain links TRBV12-3 or TRBV12-4 to TRBJ1-5. The CDR3 has 13 amino acids. The CDR3 is CASSLKGFHPQHF.

This clonotype shows up as medium-sized by frequency. The chain couples TRBV5-1 to TRBJ1-3. Germline lookup yields CDR1 SGHRS and CDR2 YFSETQ. The CDR3 extends over 14 amino acids. CDR3: CASSPGSSGNTIYF.

Measured by frequency, this clonotype is medium-sized. This chain joins TRBV5-1 and TRBJ2-7. This CDR3 comprises 13 residues. Per germline, CDR1 SGHRS and CDR2 YFSETQ. This CDR3 reads CASSAVYTHEQYF.

This clonotype ranks as medium-sized in terms of frequency. J is TRBJ1-1 and V is TRBV11-2; TCRdb selects TRBD1, and the lack of DNA leaves this call unchecked. The germline V gene has CDR1 SGHAT and CDR2 FQNNGV. The CDR3 is made up of 14 amino acids. CDR3 amino acids: CASSRQSMNTEAFF.

This rearrangement joins TRBV5-4 to TRBJ2-7; no DNA is available, so the TRBD2 call from TCRdb remains unchecked. CDR3 length: 14 amino acids. Germline CDR1 SGHNT, CDR2 YYREEE (reference sequence). The CDR3 is CASSYSGSLYEQYF.

This clonotype is medium-sized by frequency. The chain carries TRBV19 and TRBJ1-5; TCRdb indicates TRBD1, and absent DNA this call remains unverified. The CDR3 length is 13 residues. Germline V gene sequence: CDR1 LNHDA, CDR2 SQIVND (reference sequence). The CDR3 here is CASSILGTQPQHF.

The genes are TRBV19 and TRBJ1-5. There are 13 residues in the CDR3. Germline V gene lookup returns CDR1 LNHDA and CDR2 SQIVND (reference sequence). The chain's CDR3 is CASSWEEVQPQHF.

This clonotype registers large by frequency. This chain uses TRBV20-1 with TRBJ2-1; as DNA is missing, the TRBD1 call by TCRdb cannot be tested. From germline, CDR1 is DFQATT and CDR2 SNEGSKA (reference sequence). The CDR3 spans 12 residues. CDR3 amino acids: CSAARWDNEQFF.

This clonotype is identified as medium-sized (0.01 to 0.1%) from frequency. The CDR3 reads CASSSGTMGQPQHF. The chain uses TRBV11-2 and TRBJ1-5; TCRdb's D call of TRBD1 is untestable without DNA. The CDR3 loop spans 14 amino acids. The germline V gene encodes CDR1 SGHAT and CDR2 FQNNGV.

Its frequency marks this clonotype as medium-sized (0.01 to 0.1%). The chain carries TRBV2 and TRBJ2-5. The length of the CDR3 is 13 residues. CDR1 and CDR2 (germline): SNHLY, FYNNEI. This CDR3 is CASRSQTQETQYF.

Its frequency marks this clonotype as medium-sized (0.01 to 0.1%). The V call is TRBV2, the J call TRBJ2-3; the TRBD1 assignment by TCRdb is unverifiable without DNA. CDR3 length equals 15 residues. Germline values: CDR1 SNHLY, CDR2 FYNNEI. Here the CDR3 reads CASSGGGQNTDTQYF.

Considering frequency, this clonotype is medium-sized. The rearrangement links TRBV27 to TRBJ2-2; TCRdb selects TRBD2, and the lack of DNA leaves this call unchecked. CDR3 length: 14 amino acids. The germline V gene has CDR1 MNHEY and CDR2 SMNVEV (reference sequence). The CDR3 spells CASSPSRSTGELFF.

Its frequency marks this clonotype as medium-sized. The rearrangement links TRBV20-1 to TRBJ2-5; TCRdb calls TRBD2, which cannot be checked without DNA. This CDR3 contains 13 residues. CDR1 and CDR2 from the germline V gene are DFQATT and SNEGSKA (reference sequence). CDR3 loop: CSARPSGRETQYF.

This clonotype is classed as medium-sized by frequency. This chain connects TRBV30 to TRBJ2-1. CDR1 GTSNPN and CDR2 SVGIG come from the germline V gene (reference sequence). The CDR3 runs to 15 residues. The CDR3 protein is CAWSVVGRAYNEQFF.

The CDR3 protein is CASSNRDRVNEQYF. This chain uses TRBV21-1 with TRBJ2-7; lacking DNA, the TRBD1 call made by TCRdb goes unchecked. TRBV21-1 is shown as a pseudogene. The CDR3 has 14 residues.

This clonotype is labeled medium-sized (0.01 to 0.1%) based on frequency. The chain is built from TRBV20-1 and TRBJ2-7; the TRBD2 assignment by TCRdb is unverifiable without DNA. This CDR3 comprises 13 residues. The germline gives CDR1 DFQATT, CDR2 SNEGSKA (reference sequence). The CDR3 spells CSARGTSINEQYF.

This clonotype ranks as medium-sized in terms of frequency. V and J are TRBV5-4 and TRBJ1-1; TCRdb selects TRBD1, and the lack of DNA leaves this call unchecked. Germline values: CDR1 SGHNT, CDR2 YYREEE (reference sequence). This CDR3 has 15 amino acids. The CDR3 region is CASSLGQGMNTEAFF.

V usage is TRBV11-2 and J usage is TRBJ2-7. This CDR3 comprises 11 residues. From germline, CDR1 is SGHAT and CDR2 FQNNGV. This CDR3 reads CASSWGREQYF. The full variable domain, rest sourced from reference TRBV11-2 and TRBJ2-7, is EAGVAQSPRYKIIEKRQSVAFWCNPISGHATLYWYQQILGQGPKLLIQFQNNGVVDDSQLPKDRFSAERLKGVDSTLKIQPAKLEDSAVYLCASSWGREQYFGPGTRLTVT.

According to its frequency, this clonotype is medium-sized. The chain joins TRBV10-3 to TRBJ2-1; the TRBD2 assignment by TCRdb is unverifiable without DNA. The CDR3 has 14 amino acids. CDR1 is ENHRY, CDR2 SYGVKD, per germline. The CDR3 protein is CATRLAGGDNEQFF.

By frequency, this clonotype registers medium-sized (0.01 to 0.1%). The chain uses TRBV5-1 and TRBJ2-2. Looked up from germline, CDR1 is SGHRS and CDR2 is YFSETQ. The CDR3 has 15 amino acids. CDR3 protein: CASSLASGNTGELFF.

The chain combines TRBV19 with TRBJ1-2; as DNA is missing, the TRBD1 call by TCRdb cannot be tested. Germline lookup yields CDR1 LNHDA and CDR2 SQIVND (reference sequence). CDR3 length: 14 amino acids. The CDR3 reads CASSALDRVDGYTF. Full variable domain (missing parts from reference TRBV19 and TRBJ1-2): DGGITQSPKYLFRKEGQNVTLSCEQNLNHDAMYWYRQDPGQGLRLIYYSQIVNDFQKGDIAEGYSVSREKKESFPLTVTSAQKNPTAFYLCASSALDRVDGYTFGSGTRLTVV.

Considering frequency, this clonotype is medium-sized (0.01 to 0.1%). The J gene is TRBJ1-6, the V gene TRBV2; as DNA is missing, the TRBD1 call by TCRdb cannot be tested. The CDR3 sequence is 15 residues long. Germline-derived CDR1 and CDR2 are SNHLY and FYNNEI. CDR3 sequence reads: CASSQQGGRGSPLHF.

This clonotype is labeled large based on frequency. V usage is TRBV20-1 and J usage is TRBJ2-1; TCRdb designates TRBD2, a call that cannot be tested without DNA. CDR3 length: 14 residues. Germline CDR1 reads DFQATT; CDR2 reads SNEGSKA (reference sequence). The CDR3 sequence: CSASSASGSNEQFF.

This clonotype is medium-sized by frequency. This chain connects TRBV27 to TRBJ2-4; checking the TCRdb D call of TRBD2 is not possible without DNA. This CDR3 comprises 18 residues. CDR1 is MNHEY and CDR2 is SMNVEV in the germline V gene (reference sequence). The CDR3 loop is CASSSPGRGGPAKNIQYF.

This clonotype ranks as medium-sized in terms of frequency. The gene calls are TRBV6-5 and TRBJ1-6; absent DNA, TCRdb's TRBD1 call cannot be checked. The CDR3 is 14 residues long. Germline V gene data show CDR1 as MNHEY and CDR2 as SVGAGI. CDR3 residues: CASRGTGGNSPLHF.

This clonotype registers medium-sized by frequency. The chain has TRBV5-1 and TRBJ2-7; there is no DNA to check the TCRdb D call of TRBD2. Germline assignment: CDR1 SGHRS and CDR2 YFSETQ. The CDR3 covers 17 residues. CDR3 residues: CASRPESRREPLGEQYF. The full variable domain, with the rest looked up from reference TRBV5-1 and TRBJ2-7, is KAGVTQTPRYLIKTRGQQVTLSCSPISGHRSVSWYQQTPGQGLQFLFEYFSETQRNKGNFPGRFSGRQFSNSRSEMNVSTLELGDSALYLCASRPESRREPLGEQYFGPGTRLTVT.

By frequency, this clonotype registers medium-sized. The chain combines TRBV2 with TRBJ2-1. This CDR3 has 12 amino acids. Germline CDR1 SNHLY, CDR2 FYNNEI. This CDR3 is CASREPGGEQFF.

This clonotype is identified as medium-sized from frequency. The chain combines TRBV11-3 with TRBJ2-3; there is no DNA to check the TCRdb D call of TRBD2. The length of the CDR3 is 14 residues. CDR1 and CDR2 (germline): SGHNT, YENEEA. The CDR3 reads CASSSGLVEDTQYF.

The genes are TRBV12-3 or TRBV12-4 and TRBJ1-2; TCRdb's assignment of TRBD1 cannot be checked, as there is no DNA. The CDR3 contains 16 residues. CDR3 loop: CASSPPQGGGKGGYTF.